This is a list of T cell receptor beta chains from one sample in a study of T-cell reconstitution after alpha-beta-depleted transplantation in children. TCRdb reprocessed the PCR reads with MiXCR, giving one entry per CDR3 protein. The sample holds some 300,000 distinct CDR3 sequences; 10% are singletons and the top ten take less than 9%. The sample consisted of PBMCs, taken before TCRalphabeta/CD19-depleted stem cell transplant. The receptors shown here come from a boy younger than two with acute myeloid leukemia, due to receive a stem cell transplant. Each CDR3 is given without its conserved first and last residue. Each record gives: V gene, J gene, CDR3 protein.

v_call: TRBV11-2; j_call: TRBJ2-3; cdr3_aa: ASSMTSGSTDTQY
v_call: TRBV15; j_call: TRBJ2-2; cdr3_aa: ATSRERLYTGELF
v_call: TRBV28; j_call: TRBJ2-7; cdr3_aa: ASSFLPGQGAYEQY
v_call: TRBV5-1; j_call: TRBJ2-7; cdr3_aa: ASGPGRMANEQY
v_call: TRBV9; j_call: TRBJ2-1; cdr3_aa: ASSAGLAEYNEQF
v_call: TRBV24-1; j_call: TRBJ2-7; cdr3_aa: ATSDPWGGEQY
v_call: TRBV11-2; j_call: TRBJ2-1; cdr3_aa: ASRGTGHEQF
v_call: TRBV7-8; j_call: TRBJ2-1; cdr3_aa: ASSLISGGPGNEQF
v_call: TRBV7-9; j_call: TRBJ2-3; cdr3_aa: ASSFNRGQLNTQY
v_call: TRBV6-5; j_call: TRBJ1-3; cdr3_aa: ASSYYRASGNTIY
v_call: TRBV29-1; j_call: TRBJ1-5; cdr3_aa: SAGGASNQPQH
v_call: TRBV7-2; j_call: TRBJ2-5; cdr3_aa: ASSYTPETQY
v_call: TRBV5-1; j_call: TRBJ2-1; cdr3_aa: ASSSLTGDNEQF
v_call: TRBV6-5; j_call: TRBJ2-1; cdr3_aa: ASSHHTKNEQF
v_call: TRBV4-3; j_call: TRBJ1-2; cdr3_aa: ASSQGLDRVYGYT
v_call: TRBV3-1; j_call: TRBJ2-3; cdr3_aa: ASSAQGSTDTQY
v_call: TRBV11-2; j_call: TRBJ2-4; cdr3_aa: ASSLVRGGIAKNIQY
v_call: TRBV25-1; j_call: TRBJ2-7; cdr3_aa: ASSEYFSIGQAPYEQY
v_call: TRBV30; j_call: TRBJ2-5; cdr3_aa: AWSSGGETQY
v_call: TRBV15; j_call: TRBJ1-5; cdr3_aa: ATSDGGTEYQPQH
v_call: TRBV12-3/TRBV12-4; j_call: TRBJ2-1; cdr3_aa: ASSWTGNEQF
v_call: TRBV11-1; j_call: TRBJ1-1; cdr3_aa: ASSLPRGGANTEAF
v_call: TRBV7-9; j_call: TRBJ1-6; cdr3_aa: ASTTAPSPLH
v_call: TRBV28; j_call: TRBJ2-7; cdr3_aa: ASSVGQVGYEQY
v_call: TRBV28; j_call: TRBJ2-7; cdr3_aa: ATEVAGGVYEQY
v_call: TRBV10-3; j_call: TRBJ2-7; cdr3_aa: AIRQGGFYEQY
v_call: TRBV11-2; j_call: TRBJ2-3; cdr3_aa: ASTTDRGGADTQY
v_call: TRBV18; j_call: TRBJ1-1; cdr3_aa: ASSPPREGTEAF
v_call: TRBV7-6; j_call: TRBJ1-2; cdr3_aa: ASSLGGTGGYGYT
v_call: TRBV4-2; j_call: TRBJ2-3; cdr3_aa: ASSQVLAGGRIAQDTQY
v_call: TRBV6-5; j_call: TRBJ1-5; cdr3_aa: ASSYKGFNQPQH
v_call: TRBV12-5; j_call: TRBJ2-5; cdr3_aa: ASGLNAGLKETQY
v_call: TRBV5-1; j_call: TRBJ1-1; cdr3_aa: ASSLHPGQGANTEAF
v_call: TRBV4-3; j_call: TRBJ2-1; cdr3_aa: ASSKGPTSVNEQF
v_call: TRBV12-3/TRBV12-4; j_call: TRBJ2-1; cdr3_aa: ASSPSFSYNEQF
v_call: TRBV7-8; j_call: TRBJ2-7; cdr3_aa: ASSLGGGAGYEQY
v_call: TRBV12-3/TRBV12-4; j_call: TRBJ2-1; cdr3_aa: ASSFGGGAREQF
v_call: TRBV11-2; j_call: TRBJ1-3; cdr3_aa: ASSFTGHSGNTIY
v_call: TRBV7-8; j_call: TRBJ2-1; cdr3_aa: ASSLFNERNEQF
v_call: TRBV12-3/TRBV12-4; j_call: TRBJ1-1; cdr3_aa: ASSLEGPTEAF
v_call: TRBV20-1; j_call: TRBJ1-3; cdr3_aa: SASGGNSGNTIY
v_call: TRBV28; j_call: TRBJ1-5; cdr3_aa: ASTDGQGNQPQH
v_call: TRBV7-2; j_call: TRBJ2-1; cdr3_aa: ASSGRGEVVRNEQF
v_call: TRBV7-6; j_call: TRBJ2-7; cdr3_aa: ASSLAAGYYEQY
v_call: TRBV5-1; j_call: TRBJ2-1; cdr3_aa: ASSKGTSGISLIIGEQF
v_call: TRBV11-2; j_call: TRBJ2-7; cdr3_aa: ASSLVWQSYEQY
v_call: TRBV6-5; j_call: TRBJ2-7; cdr3_aa: ASSYWRTSGGRWYEQY
v_call: TRBV29-1; j_call: TRBJ2-5; cdr3_aa: SVEIHLLRQQETQY
v_call: TRBV28; j_call: TRBJ2-1; cdr3_aa: ASSLRQGSSYNEQF
v_call: TRBV12-3/TRBV12-4; j_call: TRBJ2-7; cdr3_aa: ASSPVESEQY
v_call: TRBV7-8; j_call: TRBJ2-5; cdr3_aa: ASSLPGHLQETQY
v_call: TRBV7-9; j_call: TRBJ2-2; cdr3_aa: ASSSPGTITGELF